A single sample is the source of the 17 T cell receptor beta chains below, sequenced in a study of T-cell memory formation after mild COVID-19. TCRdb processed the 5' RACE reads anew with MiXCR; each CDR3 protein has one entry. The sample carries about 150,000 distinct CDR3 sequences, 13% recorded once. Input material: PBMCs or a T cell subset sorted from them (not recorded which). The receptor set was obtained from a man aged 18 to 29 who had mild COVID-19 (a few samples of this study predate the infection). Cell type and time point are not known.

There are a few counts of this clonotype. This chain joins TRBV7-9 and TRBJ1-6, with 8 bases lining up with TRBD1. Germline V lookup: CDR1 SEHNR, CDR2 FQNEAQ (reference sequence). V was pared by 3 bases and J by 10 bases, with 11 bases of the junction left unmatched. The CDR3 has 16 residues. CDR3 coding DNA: TGTGCCAGCAGCTTTGCGGACAGGGTCTATAGGTCACCCCTCCACTTT. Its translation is CASSFADRVYRSPLHF.

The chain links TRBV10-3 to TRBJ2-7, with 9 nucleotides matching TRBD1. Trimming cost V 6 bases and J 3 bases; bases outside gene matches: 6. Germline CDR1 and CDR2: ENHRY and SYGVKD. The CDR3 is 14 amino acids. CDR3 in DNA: TGTGCCATCAGCGAGGGGGGACAGGGCTACGAGCAGTACGTC. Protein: CAISEGGQGYEQYV.

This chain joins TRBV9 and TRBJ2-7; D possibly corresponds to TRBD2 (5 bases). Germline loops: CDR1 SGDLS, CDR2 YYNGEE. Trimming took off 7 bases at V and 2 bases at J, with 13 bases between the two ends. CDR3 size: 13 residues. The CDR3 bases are TGTGCCAGCTCCCGGACGGGGACCTACGAGCAGTACTTC. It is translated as CASSRTGTYEQYF.

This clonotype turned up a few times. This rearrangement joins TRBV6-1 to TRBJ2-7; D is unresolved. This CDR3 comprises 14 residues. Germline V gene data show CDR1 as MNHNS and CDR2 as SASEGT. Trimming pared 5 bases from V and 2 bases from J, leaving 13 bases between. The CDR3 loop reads CASSYDRVAYEQYV. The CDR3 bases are TGTGCCAGCAGTTATGACCGGGTCGCCTACGAGCAGTACGTC.

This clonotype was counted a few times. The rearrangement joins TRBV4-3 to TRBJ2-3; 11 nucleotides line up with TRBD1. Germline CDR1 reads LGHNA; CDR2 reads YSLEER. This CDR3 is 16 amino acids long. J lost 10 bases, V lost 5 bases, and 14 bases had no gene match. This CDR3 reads CASSAHGTGGLYAQYF. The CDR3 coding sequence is TGCGCCAGCAGCGCCCACGGGACAGGGGGACTCTATGCGCAGTATTTT.

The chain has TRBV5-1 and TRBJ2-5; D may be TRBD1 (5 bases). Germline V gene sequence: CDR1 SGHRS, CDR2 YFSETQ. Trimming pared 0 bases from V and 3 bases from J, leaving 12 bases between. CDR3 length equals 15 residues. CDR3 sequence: CASSLGSQDKETQYF. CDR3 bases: TGCGCCAGCAGCTTGGGTAGTCAGGACAAAGAGACCCAGTACTTC.

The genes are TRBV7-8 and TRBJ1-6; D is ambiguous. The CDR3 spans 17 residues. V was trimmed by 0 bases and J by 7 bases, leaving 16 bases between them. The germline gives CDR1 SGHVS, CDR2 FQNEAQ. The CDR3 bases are TGTGCCAGCAGCTTAGCCACACGAAGAGTAGCCAATTCACCCCTCCACTTT. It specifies CASSLATRRVANSPLHF.

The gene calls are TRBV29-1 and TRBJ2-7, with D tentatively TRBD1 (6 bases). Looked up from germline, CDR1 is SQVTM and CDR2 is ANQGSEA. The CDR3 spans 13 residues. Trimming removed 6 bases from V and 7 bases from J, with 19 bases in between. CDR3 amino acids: CSVGAKGIGEQYF. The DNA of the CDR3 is TGCAGCGTGGGGGCCAAGGGGATCGGGGAGCAGTACTTC.

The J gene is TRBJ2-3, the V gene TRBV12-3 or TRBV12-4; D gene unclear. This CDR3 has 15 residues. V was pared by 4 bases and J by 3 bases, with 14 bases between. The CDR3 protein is CASSYSPFGTDTQYF. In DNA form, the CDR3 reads TGTGCCAGCAGTTATAGCCCCTTCGGTACAGATACGCAGTATTTT.

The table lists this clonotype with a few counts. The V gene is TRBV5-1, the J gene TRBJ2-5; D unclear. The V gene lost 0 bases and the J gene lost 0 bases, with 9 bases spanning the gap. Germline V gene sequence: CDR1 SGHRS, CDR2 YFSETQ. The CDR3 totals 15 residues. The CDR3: CASSLDPSNQETQYF. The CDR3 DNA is TGCGCCAGCAGCTTGGATCCGAGCAACCAAGAGACCCAGTACTTC.

As DNA, the CDR3 is TGTGCCAGCAAGGTTGGCGGTAACACAGATACGCAGTATTTT. Translating it yields CASKVGGNTDTQYF. V is TRBV28 and J is TRBJ2-3; D remains ambiguous. The CDR3 is 14 amino acids. Trimming cost V 7 bases and J 2 bases, with 13 bases left between them. Germline CDR1 MDHEN, CDR2 SYDVKM. The complete variable domain, with remaining parts taken from reference TRBV28 and TRBJ2-3, reads DVKVTQSSRYLVKRTGEKVFLECVQDMDHENMFWYRQDPGLGLRLIYFSYDVKMKEKGDIPEGYSVSREKKERFSLILESASTNQTSMYLCASKVGGNTDTQYFGPGTRLTVL.

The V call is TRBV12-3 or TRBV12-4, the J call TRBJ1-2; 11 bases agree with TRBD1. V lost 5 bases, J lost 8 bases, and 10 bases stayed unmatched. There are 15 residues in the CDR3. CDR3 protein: CASSGPGQGVGGYTF. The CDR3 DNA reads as TGTGCCAGCAGTGGGCCGGGACAGGGGGTAGGGGGCTACACCTTC.

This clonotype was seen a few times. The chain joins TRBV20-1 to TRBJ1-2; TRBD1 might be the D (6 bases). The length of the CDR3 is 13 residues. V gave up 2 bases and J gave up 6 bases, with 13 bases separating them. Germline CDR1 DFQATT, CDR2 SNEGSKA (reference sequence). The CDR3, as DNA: TGCAGTGCTAGACAAATCAGGGGTGATGGCTACACCTTC. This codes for CSARQIRGDGYTF.

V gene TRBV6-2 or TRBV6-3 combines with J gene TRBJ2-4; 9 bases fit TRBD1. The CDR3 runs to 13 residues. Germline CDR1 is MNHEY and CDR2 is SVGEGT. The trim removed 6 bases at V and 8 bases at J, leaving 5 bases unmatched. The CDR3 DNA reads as TGTGCCAGCAGCCATGGACAGGGGTACATTCAGTACTTC. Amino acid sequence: CASSHGQGYIQYF.

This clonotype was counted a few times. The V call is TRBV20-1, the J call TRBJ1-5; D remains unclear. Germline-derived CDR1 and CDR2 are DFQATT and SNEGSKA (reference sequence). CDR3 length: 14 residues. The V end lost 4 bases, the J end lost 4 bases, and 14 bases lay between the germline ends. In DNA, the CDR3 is TGCAGTGCTATTACCGACACGGTAAATCAGCCCCAGCATTTT. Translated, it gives CSAITDTVNQPQHF.

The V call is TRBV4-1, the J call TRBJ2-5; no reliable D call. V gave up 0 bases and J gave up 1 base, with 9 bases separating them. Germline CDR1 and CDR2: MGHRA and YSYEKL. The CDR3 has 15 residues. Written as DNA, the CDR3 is TGCGCCAGCAGCCAAGATTACGTGCTCCAAGAGACCCAGTACTTC. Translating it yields CASSQDYVLQETQYF.

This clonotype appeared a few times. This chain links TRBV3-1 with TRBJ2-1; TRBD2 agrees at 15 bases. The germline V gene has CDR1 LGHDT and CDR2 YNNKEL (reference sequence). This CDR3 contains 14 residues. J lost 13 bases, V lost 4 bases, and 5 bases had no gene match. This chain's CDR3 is CASSPRTSGGAQFF. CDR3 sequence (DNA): TGTGCCAGCAGCCCCAGGACTAGCGGGGGGGCACAGTTCTTC.